These 3 T cell receptor beta chains were sequenced from one sample in a study of CD8 T cells in Susac syndrome. Random hexamers were used to reverse transcribe 0.5 to 1 ug of RNA. Using its own MiXCR run on the immunoSEQ multiplex PCR reads, TCRdb lists one record per CDR3 protein. The repertoire holds approximately 100,000 distinct CDR3 sequences, with around 93% as singletons. The sequencing input was CD8+ T cells from PBMCs. These receptors came from a human donor in good health.

The chain joins TRBV3-1 to TRBJ2-2; tentative D call: TRBD1 (5 bases). Germline assignment: CDR1 LGHDT and CDR2 YNNKEL (reference sequence). CDR3 length: 15 residues. Deletions cut 0 bases from V and 6 bases from J, with 11 bases between. CDR3 in DNA: TGTGCCAGCAGCCAAGAGGGGCAGGGCGCCGGGGAGCTGTTTTTT. It yields the protein CASSQEGQGAGELFF.

V and J are TRBV14 and TRBJ2-3, with a weak D call TRBD1 (5 bases). There are 14 residues in the CDR3. With 4 bases removed from V and 1 base from J, the gap between germline ends came to 9 bases. CDR1 SGHDN and CDR2 FVKESK come from the germline V gene. CDR3: CASSLQGRTDTQYF. The CDR3, as DNA: TGTGCCAGCAGCCTTCAGGGTCGCACAGATACGCAGTATTTT.

V is TRBV20-1 and J is TRBJ1-1, with a tentative D call TRBD1 (6 bases). Germline V gene sequence: CDR1 DFQATT, CDR2 SNEGSKA (reference sequence). The CDR3 totals 12 residues. V dropped 0 bases and J dropped 8 bases, with 10 bases sitting between them. This CDR3 reads CSARDYGTEAFF. CDR3 in DNA: TGCAGTGCTAGAGATTACGGGACAGAAGCTTTCTTT.